This T cell receptor beta chain was sequenced during a study of T cell repertoires in cytomegalovirus infection. Study-wide context: Recently identified HLA-C-restricted and well-studied HLA-B-restricted CMV epitopes were used. Evidence of both CMV infection and a matching HLA type came from public TCR beta signatures. Study-wide results and limits: The cumulative frequency of public TCR beta families identified carriers of CMV plus the relevant HLA.

Of note for this clonotype: Its antigen is unknown.

Germline CDR1 reads LNHDA; CDR2 reads SQIVND (reference sequence). This CDR3 comprises 16 residues. Trimming removed 5 bases from V and 5 bases from J; junction bases left unmatched: 11. One entry per CDR3 protein results from TCRdb running MiXCR on the reads. Of more than 300,000 distinct CDR3 sequences in the sample, about 35% were seen once. Sequencing was performed on cultured PBMCs, taken from culture after CMV antigen stimulation. V usage is TRBV19 and J usage is TRBJ2-2; 7 bases match TRBD1. The TCR sequence derives from a human donor in good health (CMV status not recorded). Some clones in this sample may be carry-over from other donors' samples. In nucleotides, the CDR3 is TGTGCCAGTAGTCCCCTCGACAGGGTGAAAACCGGGGAGCTGTTTTTT. It codes for CASSPLDRVKTGELFF.